This entry lists 9 T cell receptor beta chains sequenced from one sample in a study of response to subunit inactivated influenza vaccine. TCRdb independently ran MiXCR on the RT-PCR reads; one entry per CDR3 protein. The data hold fewer than 650,000 distinct CDR3 sequences, with 10% to 15% observed a single time. The sample in question was PBMCs from blood, obtained 35 to 45 days after vaccination. Every receptor here comes from a man aged 50-59 years who received an inactivated influenza vaccine.

This clonotype was counted only a few times. The chain has TRBV28 and TRBJ2-5, with 9 nucleotides matching TRBD1. Looked up from germline, CDR1 is MDHEN and CDR2 is SYDVKM. The CDR3 sequence is 15 residues long. With 5 bases clipped from V and 1 base from J, the junction kept 5 bases outside the gene matches. CDR3 protein: CASSPGQGTQETQYF. CDR3 DNA: TGTGCCAGCAGTCCGGGACAGGGAACCCAAGAGACCCAGTACTTC.

In its sample, this clonotype was seen a few times. V is TRBV9 and J is TRBJ2-1; tentative D call: TRBD2 (6 bases). Germline V gene sequence: CDR1 SGDLS, CDR2 YYNGEE. This CDR3 contains 13 residues. V lost 5 bases, J lost 6 bases, and 12 bases lay in between. The CDR3 DNA follows: TGTGCCAGCAGAGACGCCGGGGGCAATGAGCAGTTCTTC. Translated, it gives CASRDAGGNEQFF. Full variable domain (rest looked up from reference TRBV9 and TRBJ2-1): DSGVTQTPKHLITATGQRVTLRCSPRSGDLSVYWYQQSLDQGLQFLIQYYNGEERAKGNILERFSAQQFPDLHSELNLSSLELGDSALYFCASRDAGGNEQFFGPGTRLTVL.

The chain is built from TRBV27 and TRBJ2-3; D perhaps matches TRBD2 (6 bases). The CDR3 loop spans 16 amino acids. Trimming pared 6 bases from V and 0 bases from J, leaving 16 bases between. CDR1 is MNHEY and CDR2 is SMNVEV in the germline V gene (reference sequence). This chain's CDR3 is CASSLSRGISTDTQYF. The CDR3 region has the DNA TGTGCCAGCAGCCTAAGTCGGGGGATAAGCACAGATACGCAGTATTTT.

This clonotype was counted a few times. The chain links TRBV12-3 or TRBV12-4 to TRBJ1-5, with D unresolved. The CDR3 is made up of 16 amino acids. V lost 2 bases, J lost 0 bases, and 11 bases lay in between. The CDR3 sequence is CASSLFLTGSNQPQHF. The CDR3 DNA reads as TGTGCCAGCAGTTTATTCCTGACGGGTAGCAATCAGCCCCAGCATTTT.

At least ten counts were recorded for this clonotype. This rearrangement joins TRBV5-1 to TRBJ2-3, with D possibly TRBD1 on 5 matching bases. Germline-derived CDR1 and CDR2 are SGHRS and YFSETQ. The CDR3 totals 15 residues. Trimming took off 0 bases at V and 6 bases at J, with 14 bases between the two ends. This chain's CDR3 is CASSLGATPGDTQYF. In DNA, the CDR3 is TGCGCCAGCAGCTTGGGGGCCACCCCAGGGGATACGCAGTATTTT.

In this sample, this clonotype turned up many times. The genes are TRBV4-3 and TRBJ2-5; D might be TRBD1 or TRBD2, each matching 5 bases. The ends were cut back, 4 bases at V and 0 bases at J, with 12 bases in the middle. The CDR3 is 15 residues long. The germline gives CDR1 LGHNA, CDR2 YSLEER. The CDR3 here is CASSRETDYQETQYF. DNA of the CDR3: TGCGCCAGCAGCCGGGAGACAGATTACCAAGAGACCCAGTACTTC.

The chain joins TRBV11-2 to TRBJ2-2, with D perhaps TRBD1 (5 bases). CDR1 and CDR2 (germline): SGHAT, FQNNGV. The CDR3 consists of 17 residues. V was cut by 0 bases and J by 6 bases, with 17 bases left in between. The CDR3 sequence: CASSLDGARSRAGELFF. In DNA form, the CDR3 reads TGTGCCAGCAGCTTAGATGGGGCCAGGTCGAGAGCCGGGGAGCTGTTTTTT.

This clonotype has a count of ten or more. The chain links TRBV20-1 to TRBJ1-2, with D tentatively TRBD1 (6 bases). Looked up from germline, CDR1 is DFQATT and CDR2 is SNEGSKA (reference sequence). This CDR3 spans 12 amino acids. Deletions cut 0 bases from V and 7 bases from J, with 9 bases between. The CDR3 bases are TGCAGTGCTAGAGAGGGGGGCTCTGGCTACACCTTC. Amino acids: CSAREGGSGYTF.

There are a few counts of this clonotype. J is TRBJ1-1 and V is TRBV5-6, with a possible D match to TRBD1 (5 bases). Germline V lookup: CDR1 SGHDT, CDR2 YYEEEE. Trimming left V 3 bases short and J 6 bases short, with 9 bases between. The CDR3 is 12 amino acids. In nucleotides, the CDR3 is TGTGCCAGCAGCTCTACAGGCTCTGAAGCTTTCTTT. It yields the protein CASSSTGSEAFF.